This TCR beta chain was identified in a study of cytomegalovirus exposure and HLA in healthy donors. Overall study findings and caveats: Rare TCR sequences dominated, though some public TCRs recurred in many donors.

Donors were drawn from the approximately 120-subject validation cohort, separate from the approximately 700-subject first cohort. Germline assignment: CDR1 SEHNR and CDR2 FQNEAQ (reference sequence). The CDR3 is 14 residues long. The method was immunoSEQ multiplex PCR; TCRdb's version includes in-frame clones alone and lacks a portion of them. The sample shows fewer than 150,000 clones, about 80% of them seen only once. With respect to this clone: Its antigen remains unidentified. At one end the junction does not follow the germline gene, possibly because of a read error.

The chain joins TRBV7-9 to TRBJ2-3, with 7 bases matching TRBD1. The source material was PBMCs. This clonotype originated in a man aged 25-40 years in good health and CMV-seropositive. This CDR3 is CASSQDRDMNTQYF. The DNA of the CDR3 is TGCGCCAGCAGCCAAGACAGGGATATGAATACGCAGTATTTT. Using reference TRBV7-9 and TRBJ2-3 for the parts outside the CDR3, the full variable domain is DTGVSQNPRHKITKRGQNVTFRCDPISEHNRLYWYRQTLGQGPEFLTYFQNEAQLEKSRLLSDRFSAERPKGSFSTLEIQRTEQGDSAMYLCASSQDRDMNTQYFGPGTRLTVL.